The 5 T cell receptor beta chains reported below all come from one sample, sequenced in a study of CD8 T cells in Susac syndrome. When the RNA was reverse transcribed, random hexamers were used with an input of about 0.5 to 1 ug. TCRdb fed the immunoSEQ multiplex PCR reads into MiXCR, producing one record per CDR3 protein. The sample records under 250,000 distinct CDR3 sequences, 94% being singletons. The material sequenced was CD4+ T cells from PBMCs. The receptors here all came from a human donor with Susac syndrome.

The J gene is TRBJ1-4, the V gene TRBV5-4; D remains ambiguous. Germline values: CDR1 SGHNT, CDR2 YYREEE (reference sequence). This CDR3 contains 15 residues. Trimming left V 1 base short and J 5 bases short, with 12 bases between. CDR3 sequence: CASSLYGRDNEKLFF. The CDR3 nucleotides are TGTGCCAGCAGCTTGTACGGAAGAGACAATGAAAAACTGTTTTTT.

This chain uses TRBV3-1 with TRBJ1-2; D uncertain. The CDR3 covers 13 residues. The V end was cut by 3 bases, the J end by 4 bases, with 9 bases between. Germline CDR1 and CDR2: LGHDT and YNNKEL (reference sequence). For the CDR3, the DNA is TGTGCCAGCAGCCAGATGGGAGTCTATGGCTACACCTTC. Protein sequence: CASSQMGVYGYTF.

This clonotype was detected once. The CDR3 bases are TGTGCCTGGAGGCTACTAAGGGAGACCCAGTACTTC. The encoded protein is CAWRLLRETQYF. V gene TRBV30 combines with J gene TRBJ2-5; D is unresolved. Per the germline V gene, CDR1 is GTSNPN and CDR2 is SVGIG (reference sequence). This CDR3 region has 12 residues. Between the trimmed V and J ends, which lost 3 bases and 5 bases, there was a span of 10 bases.

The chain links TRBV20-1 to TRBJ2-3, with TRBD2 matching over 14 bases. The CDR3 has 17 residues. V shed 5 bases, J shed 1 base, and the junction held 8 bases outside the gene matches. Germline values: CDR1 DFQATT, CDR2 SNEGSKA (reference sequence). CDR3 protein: CSARLAGGLSGTDTQYF. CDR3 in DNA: TGCAGTGCTCGACTAGCGGGGGGGCTCTCGGGCACAGATACGCAGTATTTT.

CDR3 loop: CASSLPGQYNEQFF. CDR3 coding DNA: TGCGCCAGCAGCTTGCCGGGACAGTACAATGAGCAGTTCTTC. This chain joins TRBV5-1 and TRBJ2-1; 7 bases line up with TRBD1. With V trimmed by 1 base and J by 4 bases, 2 bases remained unmatched. The CDR3 has 14 amino acids. Germline V lookup: CDR1 SGHRS, CDR2 YFSETQ.